This TCR beta chain is drawn from a study of graft-versus-host responses after intestinal transplantation. Looking at the study overall: Once they had received anti-thymocyte globulin induction, all recipients took tacrolimus and steroids for three to four years.

The protocol was immunoSEQ multiplex PCR, while the TCRdb copy is restricted to in-frame clones and leaves out a portion. Here the sample spans about 70,000 clones, about 90% being singletons. Looked up from germline, CDR1 is MNHNY and CDR2 is SVGAGI (reference sequence). V lost 5 bases, J lost 8 bases, and 9 bases lay in between. The CDR3 runs to 11 residues. A note on this clone: Its specificity is unknown.

This receptor was obtained from a human donor who was the organ donor for an intestinal transplant. The V and J genes are TRBV6-6 and TRBJ1-2; D may be TRBD1 (5 bases). The input for sequencing was unstimulated CD8+ T cells sorted from spleen or lymph node cells, taken before transplant. The CDR3 reads CASSIGGGYTF. The CDR3 coding sequence is TGTGCCAGCAGTATCGGGGGGGGCTACACCTTC.